Listed below are T cell receptor beta chains from one sample, sequenced in a study of monozygotic twins with inflammatory bowel disease. TCRdb reworked the 5' RACE reads into one entry per CDR3 protein, no DNA. The sample has approximately 100,000 distinct CDR3 sequences. Input material: blood. The source of these receptors is a human donor with ulcerative colitis or Crohn's disease, or a healthy co-twin of an affected twin (not recorded which). The CDR3 runs from the conserved cysteine through the conserved F or W.

j_call v_call cdr3_aa
TRBJ2-1 TRBV14 CASSRMGRHYNEQFF
TRBJ2-3 TRBV27 CASSFSTIIPSTDTQYF
TRBJ2-5 TRBV7-9 CASSLVGGGETQYF
TRBJ1-1 TRBV6-6 CASSSPQGNTEAFF
TRBJ2-4 TRBV18 CASSPSRRQSLAKNIQYF
TRBJ2-5 TRBV7-8 CASSLGRVGGSETQYF
TRBJ2-1 TRBV5-5 CASSSGGGEQFF
TRBJ2-1 TRBV19 CASSIRGGGRNEQFF
TRBJ2-1 TRBV11-3 CASSLYGTTVNEQFF
TRBJ1-4 TRBV18 CASSKTNVNEKLFF
TRBJ2-7 TRBV19 CASSAGTPSPYEQYF
TRBJ2-3 TRBV5-1 CASSLPSPSTDTQYF
TRBJ2-2 TRBV5-6 CASSYQTGELFF
TRBJ1-5 TRBV12-3/TRBV12-4 CASSLYNQPQHF
TRBJ1-1 TRBV7-2 CASRRTRNTEAFF
TRBJ2-3 TRBV5-1 CASSLWVGDTDTQYF
TRBJ2-2 TRBV5-1 CASSSTVRGTGELFF
TRBJ2-5 TRBV14 CASQDSGGKTQYF
TRBJ2-2 TRBV6-2/TRBV6-3 CASSYSGRGPTGELFF
TRBJ1-5 TRBV4-1 CASSQERVFRSNQPQHF
TRBJ2-5 TRBV5-6 CASSQRAGLETQYF
TRBJ1-1 TRBV5-6 CASSYGRNTEAFF
TRBJ2-5 TRBV20-1 CSATRDGGPQETQYF
TRBJ2-2 TRBV3-1 CASAGNGELFF
TRBJ2-1 TRBV20-1 CSASSPSGRSSYNEQFF
TRBJ2-4 TRBV12-3/TRBV12-4 CASTSDFGRAKNIQYF
TRBJ2-3 TRBV18 CASSPRRGGADTQYF
TRBJ2-1 TRBV20-1 CSAPSSSGSSYNEQFF
TRBJ1-1 TRBV7-9 CASSLATGFPTEAFF
TRBJ2-7 TRBV15 CATSRIDRFSYEQYF
TRBJ2-1 TRBV6-2/TRBV6-3 CASHSRLAVYNEQFF
TRBJ2-3 TRBV5-1 CASSSERGSTDTQYF
TRBJ2-2 TRBV3-1 CASSRGAGTGELFF
TRBJ1-1 TRBV12-3/TRBV12-4 CASSLARSPFTEAFF
TRBJ2-3 TRBV5-6 CASSLRTGGGTDTQYF
TRBJ2-6 TRBV5-1 CASSLQVAGANVLTF